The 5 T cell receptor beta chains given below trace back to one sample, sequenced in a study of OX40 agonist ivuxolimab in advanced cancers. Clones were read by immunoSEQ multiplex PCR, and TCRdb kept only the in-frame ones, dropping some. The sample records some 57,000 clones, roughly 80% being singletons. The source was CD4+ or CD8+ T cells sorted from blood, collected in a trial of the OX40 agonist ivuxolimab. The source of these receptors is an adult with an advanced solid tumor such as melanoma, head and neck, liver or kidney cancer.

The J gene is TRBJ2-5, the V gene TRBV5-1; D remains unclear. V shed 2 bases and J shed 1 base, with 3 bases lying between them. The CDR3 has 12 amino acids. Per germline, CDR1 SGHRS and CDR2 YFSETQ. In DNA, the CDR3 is TGCGCCAGCAGCTTTGTCCAAGAGACCCAGTACTTC. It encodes CASSFVQETQYF.

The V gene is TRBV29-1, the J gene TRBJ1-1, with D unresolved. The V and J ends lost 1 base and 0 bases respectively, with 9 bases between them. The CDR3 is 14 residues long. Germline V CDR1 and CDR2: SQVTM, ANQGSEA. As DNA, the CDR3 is TGCAGCGTTGAAGCCGGTGGCCTGAACACTGAAGCTTTCTTT. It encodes CSVEAGGLNTEAFF.

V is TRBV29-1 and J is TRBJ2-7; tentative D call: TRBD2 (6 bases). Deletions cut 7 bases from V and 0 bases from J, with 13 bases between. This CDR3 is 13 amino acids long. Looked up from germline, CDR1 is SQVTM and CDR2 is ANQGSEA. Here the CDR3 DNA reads TGCAGCGGGCGGGACGGACCCTCCTACGAGCAGTACTTC. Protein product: CSGRDGPSYEQYF.

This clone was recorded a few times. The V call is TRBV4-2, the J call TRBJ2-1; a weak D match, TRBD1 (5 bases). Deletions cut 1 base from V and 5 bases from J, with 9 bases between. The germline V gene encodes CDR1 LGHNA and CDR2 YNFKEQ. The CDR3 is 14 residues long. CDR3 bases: TGTGCCAGCAGCCAAGTAGCCAGGGACAATGAGCAGTTCTTC. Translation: CASSQVARDNEQFF.

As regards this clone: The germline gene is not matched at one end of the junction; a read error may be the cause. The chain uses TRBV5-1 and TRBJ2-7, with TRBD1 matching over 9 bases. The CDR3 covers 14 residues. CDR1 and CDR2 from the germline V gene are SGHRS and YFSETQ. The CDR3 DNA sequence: TGTGCCAGCAACGAACAGGGGGCACCGGGTGAGCAGTACTTC. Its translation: CASNEQGAPGEQYF.